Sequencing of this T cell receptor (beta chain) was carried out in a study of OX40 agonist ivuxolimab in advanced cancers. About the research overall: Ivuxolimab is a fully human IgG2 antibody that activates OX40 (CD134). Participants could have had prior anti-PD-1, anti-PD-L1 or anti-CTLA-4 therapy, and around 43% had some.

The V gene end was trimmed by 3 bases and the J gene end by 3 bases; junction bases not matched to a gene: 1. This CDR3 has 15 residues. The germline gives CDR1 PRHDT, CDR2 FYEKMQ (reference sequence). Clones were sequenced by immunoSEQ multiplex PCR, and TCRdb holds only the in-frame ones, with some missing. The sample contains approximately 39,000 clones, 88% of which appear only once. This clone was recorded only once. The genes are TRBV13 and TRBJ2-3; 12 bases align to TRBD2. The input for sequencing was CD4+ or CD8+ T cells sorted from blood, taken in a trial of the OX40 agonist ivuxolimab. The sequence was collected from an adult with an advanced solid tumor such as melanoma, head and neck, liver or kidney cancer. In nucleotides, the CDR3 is TGTGCCAGCAGCTTGCTAGCGGGGGGGACAGATACGCAGTATTTT. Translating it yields CASSLLAGGTDTQYF.